The clone carrying this T cell receptor beta chain has just a few counts. This entry belongs to a study of early T cells in non-severe SARS-CoV-2 infection. Unique molecular identifiers were attached to individual cDNA molecules. TCRdb fed the 5' RACE reads into MiXCR, producing one record per CDR3 protein. The repertoire holds 65,000 to 80,000 distinct CDR3 sequences, with approximately 13% as singletons. The germline CDR1 and CDR2 sequences are SGHAT and FQNNGV. The CDR3 loop spans 15 amino acids. Trimming took 5 bases from V and 5 from J, leaving 16 bases between them. The receptor's source is an adult who was a healthcare worker with PCR-confirmed SARS-CoV-2 infection or an uninfected control (not recorded which). Sequenced sample: whole blood. The J gene is TRBJ2-1, the V gene TRBV11-2; D is possibly TRBD1 (6 bases). This chain's CDR3 is CASSNPGTYNNEQFF. CDR3 bases: TGTGCCAGCAGCAACCCCGGGACATATAACAATGAGCAGTTCTTC. Filled out from reference TRBV11-2 and TRBJ2-1, the complete variable domain reads EAGVAQSPRYKIIEKRQSVAFWCNPISGHATLYWYQQILGQGPKLLIQFQNNGVVDDSQLPKDRFSAERLKGVDSTLKIQPAKLEDSAVYLCASSNPGTYNNEQFFGPGTRLTVL.